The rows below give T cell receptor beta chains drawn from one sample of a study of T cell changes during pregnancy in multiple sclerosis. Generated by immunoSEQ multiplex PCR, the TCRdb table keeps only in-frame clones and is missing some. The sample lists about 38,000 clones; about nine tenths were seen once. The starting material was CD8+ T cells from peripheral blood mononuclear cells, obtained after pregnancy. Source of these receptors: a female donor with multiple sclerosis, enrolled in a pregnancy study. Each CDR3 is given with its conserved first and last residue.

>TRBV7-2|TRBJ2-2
CASSLVGLAGGGTGELFF
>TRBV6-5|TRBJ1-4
CASSDRLIGEKLFF
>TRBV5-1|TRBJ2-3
CASSLDWVPRGGTDTQYF
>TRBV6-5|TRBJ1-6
CASSLDSMNSPLHF
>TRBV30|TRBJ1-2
CAWSVSRRDTVWVYGYTF
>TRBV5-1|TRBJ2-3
CASSLPRAADTQYF
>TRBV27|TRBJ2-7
CASSELRTSYEQYF
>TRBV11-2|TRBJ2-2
CASSLDFGTGVGELFF
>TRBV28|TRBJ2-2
CASSSSGYGTGELFF
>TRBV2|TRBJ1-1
CASRGGKAFF
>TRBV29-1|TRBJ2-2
CSVASSGNTGELFF
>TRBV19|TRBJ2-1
CASSHPPLAGDYNEQFF
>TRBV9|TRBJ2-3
CASSVGEHKQYF
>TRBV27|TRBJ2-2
CASSLRAGPGELFF
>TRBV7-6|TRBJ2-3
CASSPTMTDTQYF
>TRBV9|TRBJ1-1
CASSPQDRDDTEAFF
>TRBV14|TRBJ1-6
CASSQGTGINSPLHF